Following are 19 T cell receptor beta chains from one sample sequenced in a study of T cell responses to AZD1222 COVID-19 vaccine. This table comes from immunoSEQ multiplex PCR, and its TCRdb copy is limited to in-frame clones, with some not included. The sample lists around 210,000 clones, around 94% occurring once. The specimen comprised peripheral blood, sampled 28 days after the second dose of the MenACWY control vaccine. These TCRs come from an adult who received the MenACWY meningococcal vaccine as a control.

The chain recombines TRBV10-1 with TRBJ2-1; D is tentatively TRBD1 or TRBD2 (5 bases each). Germline V gene sequence: CDR1 WNHNN, CDR2 SYGVQD (reference sequence). The V gene lost 5 bases and the J gene lost 8 bases, with 16 bases spanning the gap. The CDR3 sequence is 14 residues long. The CDR3 spells CASSLGPNNDEQFF. CDR3 in DNA: TGCGCCAGCAGTTTGGGACCAAATAACGATGAGCAGTTCTTC.

In this sample, this clone turned up once. The chain combines TRBV6-5 with TRBJ2-1; perhaps D is TRBD1 or TRBD2 (5 bases each). The length of the CDR3 is 14 residues. V lost 8 bases, J lost 11 bases, and 22 bases lay in between. The germline gives CDR1 MNHEY, CDR2 SVGAGI. CDR3 DNA sequence: TGTGCCAGCTCCTCGCCCGGGGCGCCTACCCAGCAGTTCTTC. It is translated as CASSSPGAPTQQFF.

The V gene is TRBV10-3, the J gene TRBJ2-3; maybe TRBD2 (6 bases). Germline V lookup: CDR1 ENHRY, CDR2 SYGVKD. The CDR3 has 16 residues. V was cut by 4 bases and J by 5 bases, with 19 bases left in between. The CDR3 DNA is TGTGCCATCAGTGCCGGGTCGGCCGGAGGGCTAGATACGCAGTATTTT. As protein: CAISAGSAGGLDTQYF.

The CDR3 nucleotides are TGTGCCAGCAGCCTTTACAATCAGCCCCAGCATTTT. Translating gives CASSLYNQPQHF. This chain connects TRBV7-2 to TRBJ1-5; no firm D call. The CDR3 sequence is 12 residues long. The germline CDR1 and CDR2 sequences are SGHTA and FQGNSA. V dropped 5 bases and J dropped 3 bases, with 5 bases sitting between them.

The chain couples TRBV28 to TRBJ2-7; TRBD1 agrees at 7 bases. Germline CDR1 is MDHEN and CDR2 is SYDVKM. With 4 bases clipped from V and 3 bases from J, the junction kept 3 bases outside the gene matches. The CDR3 has 13 amino acids. DNA of the CDR3: TGTGCCAGCAGTTCCGGGACAGTCTACGAGCAGTACTTC. Translated: CASSSGTVYEQYF.

The J gene is TRBJ1-2, the V gene TRBV28, with D tentatively TRBD1 (5 bases). Germline assignment: CDR1 MDHEN and CDR2 SYDVKM. V lost 2 bases and J lost 7, with 14 bases in between. The CDR3 has 14 amino acids. The CDR3 protein is CASSLSQGNRGYTF. CDR3 coding DNA: TGTGCCAGCAGTTTAAGCCAGGGAAATCGTGGCTACACCTTC.

The V gene is TRBV6-2 or TRBV6-3, the J gene TRBJ1-5; D is unclear. CDR1 and CDR2 from the germline V gene are MNHEY and SVGEGT. The CDR3 extends over 15 amino acids. V was pared by 4 bases and J by 0 bases, with 10 bases between. The CDR3 bases are TGTGCCAGCAGTTCCCCCGTAGATAGCAATCAGCCCCAGCATTTT. Its translation is CASSSPVDSNQPQHF.

V usage is TRBV5-1 and J usage is TRBJ2-1, with D perhaps assigned TRBD1 or TRBD2 (5 bases each). The CDR3 consists of 14 residues. The V gene's germline CDR1 is SGHRS and CDR2 YFSETQ. Trimming shortened V by 5 bases and J by 8 bases, and 17 bases separated the two germline ends. The CDR3 DNA is TGCGCCAGCAGATCTGGGGGTTACGGGGATGAGCAGTTCTTC. It encodes CASRSGGYGDEQFF.

This clone has just one count. CDR3 nucleotide sequence: TGCGCCAGCAGCGTAGCGGGGGGGTTGAACACTGAAGCTTTCTTT. As protein: CASSVAGGLNTEAFF. The rearrangement links TRBV4-1 to TRBJ1-1, with D maybe TRBD1 (5 bases). Between the trimmed V and J ends, which lost 5 bases and 0 bases, there was a span of 13 bases. Germline V lookup: CDR1 MGHRA, CDR2 YSYEKL. The CDR3 consists of 15 residues.

V gene TRBV7-2 combines with J gene TRBJ1-2, with TRBD1 as a possible D gene (6 bases). Germline values: CDR1 SGHTA, CDR2 FQGNSA. With 4 bases removed from V and 6 bases from J, the gap between germline ends came to 12 bases. The CDR3 runs 13 residues. CDR3 bases: TGTGCCAGCAGCTACAGAGGGGGGGATGGCTACACCTTC. This gives the protein CASSYRGGDGYTF. Complete variable domain (other parts from reference TRBV7-2 and TRBJ1-2): GAGVSQSPSNKVTEKGKDVELRCDPISGHTALYWYRQSLGQGLEFLIYFQGNSAPDKSGLPSDRFSAERTGGSVSTLTIQRTQQEDSAVYLCASSYRGGDGYTFGSGTRLTVV.

The V call is TRBV6-5, the J call TRBJ1-2; 12 nucleotides agree with TRBD1. Looked up from germline, CDR1 is MNHEY and CDR2 is SVGAGI. This CDR3 is 16 amino acids long. V was pared by 0 bases and J by 4 bases, with 3 bases of the junction left unmatched. CDR3 protein: CASSYSGTGGAYGYTF. The CDR3 nucleotides are TGTGCCAGCAGTTACTCAGGGACAGGGGGCGCCTATGGCTACACCTTC.

This chain links TRBV4-2 with TRBJ2-3; TRBD2 matches at 10 bases. Germline CDR1 and CDR2: LGHNA and YNFKEQ. With 1 base clipped from V and 4 bases from J, the junction kept 8 bases outside the gene matches. CDR3 length: 17 residues. The CDR3 region is CASSQGSSGGPADTQYF. The CDR3 coding sequence is TGTGCCAGCAGCCAAGGCTCTAGCGGGGGCCCCGCAGATACGCAGTATTTT.

The chain carries TRBV29-1 and TRBJ1-1; the D gene is possibly TRBD1 (5 bases). V lost 3 bases and J 0 bases, leaving 8 bases between the germline ends. Per the germline V gene, CDR1 is SQVTM and CDR2 is ANQGSEA. The CDR3 is made up of 13 amino acids. As DNA, the CDR3 is TGCAGCGTTGAGGGGCGGGTGAACACTGAAGCTTTCTTT. Amino acids: CSVEGRVNTEAFF.

V usage is TRBV28 and J usage is TRBJ2-7; the match to TRBD2 covers 13 bases. This CDR3 contains 15 residues. The germline CDR1 and CDR2 sequences are MDHEN and SYDVKM. Germline trimming cut 5 bases from V and 4 bases from J; bases unmatched to any gene: 5. This CDR3 is CASSRRTSGSYEQYF. As DNA, the CDR3 is TGTGCCAGCAGTCGAAGGACTAGCGGGAGTTACGAGCAGTACTTC.

V usage is TRBV6-5 and J usage is TRBJ1-2, with D unclear. The CDR3 is 12 residues long. Trimming shortened V by 10 bases and J by 6 bases, and 15 bases separated the two germline ends. Germline CDR1 is MNHEY and CDR2 is SVGAGI. The CDR3 region is CATTAWQDGYTF. DNA for the CDR3: TGTGCCACCACGGCTTGGCAGGATGGCTACACCTTC.

V usage is TRBV19 and J usage is TRBJ1-5; D is uncertain. V was cut by 2 bases and J by 7 bases, with 12 bases left in between. The V gene's germline CDR1 is LNHDA and CDR2 SQIVND (reference sequence). This CDR3 region has 14 residues. The CDR3 is CASSIYGEWQPQHF. CDR3 DNA: TGTGCCAGTAGTATATATGGGGAATGGCAGCCCCAGCATTTT.

This rearrangement joins TRBV7-8 to TRBJ2-1; 10 bases match TRBD2. The V gene's germline CDR1 is SGHVS and CDR2 FQNEAQ. The CDR3 covers 15 residues. V shed 4 bases and J 4 bases; nucleotides not matched to a gene: 4. The CDR3: CASSSRTSGYNEQFF. CDR3 coding DNA: TGTGCCAGCAGCTCAAGGACTAGCGGATACAATGAGCAGTTCTTC.

This clone was seen once. This chain connects TRBV2 to TRBJ1-5; D ambiguous. V lost 2 bases and J 4 bases, leaving 9 bases between the germline ends. This CDR3 is built from 14 residues. Germline CDR1 reads SNHLY; CDR2 reads FYNNEI. The CDR3 loop reads CASSELERNQPQHF. The DNA for the CDR3 is TGTGCCAGCAGTGAATTGGAGAGAAATCAGCCCCAGCATTTT.

The chain carries TRBV29-1 and TRBJ1-3; no clear D gene. This CDR3 region has 13 residues. Germline CDR1 reads SQVTM; CDR2 reads ANQGSEA. Between the trimmed V and J ends, which lost 6 bases and 3 bases, there was a span of 12 bases. CDR3 in amino acids: CSVGESNGNTIYF. As DNA, the CDR3 is TGCAGCGTGGGAGAATCTAATGGAAACACCATATATTTT.